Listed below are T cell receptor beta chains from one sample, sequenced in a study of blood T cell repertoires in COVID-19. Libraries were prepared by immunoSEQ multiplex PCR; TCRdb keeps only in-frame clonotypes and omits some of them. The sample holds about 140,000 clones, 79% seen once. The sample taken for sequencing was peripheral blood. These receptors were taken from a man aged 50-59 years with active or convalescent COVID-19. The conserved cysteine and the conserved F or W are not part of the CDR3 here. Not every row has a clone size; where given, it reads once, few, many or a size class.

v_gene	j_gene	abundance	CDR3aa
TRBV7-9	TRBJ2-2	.	ASSLRLSGSSNTGELF
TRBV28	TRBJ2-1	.	ASSTYTSGRTPLRNYNEQF
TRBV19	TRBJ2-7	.	ASRIPGQSSYEQY
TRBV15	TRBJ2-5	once	ATSRFSGIGPETQY
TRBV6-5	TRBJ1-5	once	ASSYSRDQPQH
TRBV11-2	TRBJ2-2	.	ASSSTGSTGELF
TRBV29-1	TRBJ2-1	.	SVELAGPNEQF
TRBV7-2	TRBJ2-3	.	ASSRSGTTTDTQY
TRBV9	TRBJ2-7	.	ASSATGTSGYEQY
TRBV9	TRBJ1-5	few	ASSAPYSNQPQH
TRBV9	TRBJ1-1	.	ASSYRTENTEAF
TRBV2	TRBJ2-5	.	ASTSLGRALETQY
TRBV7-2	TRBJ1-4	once	ASSSTGHLNEKLF
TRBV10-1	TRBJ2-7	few	ASSEGPRQGPYEQY
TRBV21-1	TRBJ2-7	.	ASSNDRFTEQY
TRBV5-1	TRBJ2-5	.	ASLATGGRETQY
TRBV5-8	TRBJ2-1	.	ASSLLDRGNNEQF
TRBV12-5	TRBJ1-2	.	ASGLVLGTQGGSYT
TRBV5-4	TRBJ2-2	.	ASSLVWGLRNTGELF
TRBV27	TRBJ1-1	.	ASSYTGNTEAF
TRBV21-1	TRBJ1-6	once	ASTHRGYNSPLH
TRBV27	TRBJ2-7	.	ATGQGGEQY
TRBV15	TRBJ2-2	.	ATSIPLAGGRRELF
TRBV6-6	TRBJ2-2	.	ASRYWTSGNTGELF
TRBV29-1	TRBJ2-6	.	SVGDGEVSGANVLT
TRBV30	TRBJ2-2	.	AWRPSGSAGELF
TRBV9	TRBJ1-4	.	ARYRGRLYYGIEKLF
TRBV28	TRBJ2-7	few	ASSLRVYEQY
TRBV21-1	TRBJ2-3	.	AGRQGIFLSTDTQY
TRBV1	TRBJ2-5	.	TSSQGVAGGNETQY
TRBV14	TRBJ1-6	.	ASSPFGGSYNSPLH
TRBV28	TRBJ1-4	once	ASKGRGFEKLF
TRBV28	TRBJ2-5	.	ASSSRGQGRTQY
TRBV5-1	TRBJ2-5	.	ASSLAWTGWGQETQY
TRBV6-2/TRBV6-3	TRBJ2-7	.	ASSHLPAGGPREQY
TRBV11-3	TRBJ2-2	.	ASSFTYPGLADTGELF
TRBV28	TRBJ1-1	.	ASSFLRATLSEAF
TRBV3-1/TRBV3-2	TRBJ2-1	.	ASSQDSGGSNEQF
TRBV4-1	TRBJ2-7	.	ASSQGLAGTLEQY
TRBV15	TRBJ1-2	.	ATSRDRNSLGDGNYGYT
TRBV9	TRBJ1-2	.	ASSVVQGTGYGYT
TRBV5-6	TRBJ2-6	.	ASSPHYSGANVLT
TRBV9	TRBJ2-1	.	ASSVGPGLNNEQF
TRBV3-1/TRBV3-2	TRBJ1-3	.	ASSPAKGERGGNTIY
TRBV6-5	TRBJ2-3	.	ASSLAGARNTQY
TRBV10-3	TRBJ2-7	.	ATRAGDRAYEQY
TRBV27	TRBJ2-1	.	ASSRTSVNNEQF
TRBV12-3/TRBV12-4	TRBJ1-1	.	ASSLLQGAEAF
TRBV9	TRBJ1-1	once	ASSLRLNTEAF